The rows below give T cell receptor beta chains drawn from one sample of a study of vaccination effects on CD4 cells after COVID-19. What these receptors recognize is not known. Data came from immunoSEQ multiplex PCR; TCRdb stores just in-frame clones and leaves some out. Counted here are more than 35,000 clones, roughly 80% occurring once; the ten biggest clones make up approximately 28%. The source material was CD4+ T cells from PBMCs cultured with a peptide pool, sampled before COVID-19 vaccination. The receptors were sampled from a human donor who had a prior SARS-CoV-2 infection. CDR3s include the opening cysteine and the closing phenylalanine or tryptophan. A D gene is named only where the DNA matches it firmly. Size is stated for part of the rows, as once, few or many counts, or as a class when the clone is expanded.

clone_size d_call j_call v_call cdr3_nt cdr3_aa
few TRBD1 TRBJ1-2 TRBV3-1/TRBV3-2 TGTGCCAGCAACCGGGCAGGGGGCGTAGATGGCTACACCTTC CASNRAGGVDGYTF
- TRBD2 TRBJ2-1 TRBV5-1 TGCGCCAGCAGCTTCCAAGCGGGAGGGACTGACAATGAGCAGTTCTTC CASSFQAGGTDNEQFF
- - TRBJ2-7 TRBV24-1 TGTGCCACCAGTGGCAGGTCCTACGAGCAGTACTTC CATSGRSYEQYF
- - TRBJ2-4 TRBV15 TGTGCCACCAGCAGAGACAGTTTCAAAAACATTCAGTACTTC CATSRDSFKNIQYF
- - TRBJ1-1 TRBV5-1 TGCGCCAGCAGCAAGGGGACCGATGAAGCTTTCTTT CASSKGTDEAFF
- - TRBJ2-7 TRBV7-3 TGTGCCAGCAGCTTAACTGCGGGTTACGAGCAGTACTTC CASSLTAGYEQYF
few - TRBJ2-3 TRBV20-1 TGCAGTGCTAATTTAGGAAGGCCGCAGTATTTT CSANLGRPQYF
- TRBD2 TRBJ2-2 TRBV5-6 TGTGCCAGCACCATAGCGGGAGAGGACACCGGGGAGCTGTTTTTT CASTIAGEDTGELFF
- - TRBJ1-1 TRBV6-2/TRBV6-3 TGTGCCAGCAGTCCATCGGACAGTGTTCTCGGAGCTAGCACTGAAGCTTTCTTT CASSPSDSVLGASTEAFF
- - TRBJ2-1 TRBV12-3/TRBV12-4 TGTGCCAGCAGTTCTAATGAGCAGTTCTTC CASSSNEQFF
- - TRBJ1-5 TRBV24-1 TGTGCCACCAGTGAGTATAGCAATCAGCCCCAGCATTTT CATSEYSNQPQHF
- - TRBJ1-2 TRBV4-1 TGCGCCAGCAGCCAAGTGACAGAAGGTGGCTACACCTTC CASSQVTEGGYTF
- TRBD1 TRBJ2-1 TRBV11-3 TGTGCCAGCAGCCTCCGGACAGGGGGCACTGAGCAGTTCTTC CASSLRTGGTEQFF
- - TRBJ1-4 TRBV12-3/TRBV12-4 TGTGCCAGCAGTCCTGGACAGCATGAAAAACTGTTTTTT CASSPGQHEKLFF
- TRBD1 TRBJ1-1 TRBV18 TGTGCCAGCTCACCACTTTTCGTCGGTCCAGGACAGGGCAACACTGAAGCTTTCTTT CASSPLFVGPGQGNTEAFF
- - TRBJ2-6 TRBV5-4 TGTGCCACGCGCAAATCTGGGGCCAACGTCCTGACTTTC CATRKSGANVLTF
- - TRBJ1-3 TRBV4-3 TGCGCCAGCAGCCAAGAAAGGGCCTCCGTATTCTCTGGAAACACCATATATTTT CASSQERASVFSGNTIYF
- TRBD2 TRBJ2-2 TRBV10-3 TGTGCCATCAGTGACGCGGGACTAGCGCCACCGAACACCGGGGAGCTGTTTTTT CAISDAGLAPPNTGELFF
few - TRBJ2-5 TRBV6-6 TGTGCCAGCAGTTCAGGGGCGGAGACCCAGTACTTC CASSSGAETQYF
- TRBD2 TRBJ2-1 TRBV6-1 TGTGCCAGCAGTGCCCTAGAGGCGGGGGGCGTCCGGAATGAGCAGTTCTTC CASSALEAGGVRNEQFF
- - TRBJ2-7 TRBV12-3/TRBV12-4 TGTGCCAGCCCCGGGGTTCGAGGGAACGAGCAGTACTTC CASPGVRGNEQYF
few - TRBJ1-3 TRBV7-9 TGTGCCAGCAGCTCTAGCCCAGGCGTGGGTTCTGGAAACACCATATATTTT CASSSSPGVGSGNTIYF
- TRBD2 TRBJ2-7 TRBV28 TGTGCCAGCAGACTAGCGGGAGAGCAGTACTTC CASRLAGEQYF
- - TRBJ2-7 TRBV10-3 TGTGCCATCAGTGGGCAGGGCTACGAGCAGTACTTC CAISGQGYEQYF
- TRBD1 TRBJ1-4 TRBV3-1/TRBV3-2 TGTGCCAGCAGCCAAGCAGGACAGGGGGCGCCGGTGTTTTTT CASSQAGQGAPVFF
- - TRBJ1-5 TRBV10-3 TGTGCCATCTGGCGACACACACGGGATAATCAGCCCCAGCATTTT CAIWRHTRDNQPQHF
- - TRBJ2-3 TRBV6-5 TGTGCCAGCAGTTATTCCTTAGGAACAGATACGCAGTATTTT CASSYSLGTDTQYF
- TRBD2 TRBJ2-5 TRBV7-9 TGTGCCAGCAGCTTAGGTAGCGGGGGGCGCCAAGAGACCCAGTACTTC CASSLGSGGRQETQYF
few - TRBJ2-3 TRBV9 TGTGCCAGCAGCGTAGCGGACACAGATACGCAGTATTTT CASSVADTDTQYF
- - TRBJ2-5 TRBV7-6 TGTGCCAGCAGCTTAAGGCTGGGGTTGGGGGGACAAGAGACCCAGTACTTC CASSLRLGLGGQETQYF
once - TRBJ1-6 TRBV13 TGTGCCAGCAGCCAGGGCGGTCGGAACAACCGGGGATCACCCCTCCACTTT CASSQGGRNNRGSPLHF
- - TRBJ2-1 TRBV6-1 TGTGCCAGCAGTGAGGCCGGGACCCGGAATTGGCAGTTCTTC CASSEAGTRNWQFF
- - TRBJ2-7 TRBV5-5 TGTGCCAGCAGCTCAGACTATACGCTCTACGAGCAGTACTTC CASSSDYTLYEQYF
- TRBD1 TRBJ1-4 TRBV28 TGTGCCAGCACCCTGACAGGGGAGAGAGAAAAACTGTTTTTT CASTLTGEREKLFF
once - TRBJ2-1 TRBV5-8 TGTGCCAGCAGCAATCCGGGACGGGGGAACAATGAGCAGTTCTTC CASSNPGRGNNEQFF
- - TRBJ1-1 TRBV2 TGTGCCAGCAGTGAGGGCACGGGGCCTGAAGCTTTCTTT CASSEGTGPEAFF
- - TRBJ2-7 TRBV2 TGTGCCAGGACGGACGGCCGCTCCTACGAGCAGTACTTC CARTDGRSYEQYF
- TRBD1 TRBJ1-1 TRBV2 TGTGCCAGCAGTCTAGAACAGGGGTTCACTGAAGCTTTCTTT CASSLEQGFTEAFF
- - TRBJ1-5 TRBV24-1 TGTGCCACCAGTGGACAGCGCACAAATCAGCCCCAGCATTTT CATSGQRTNQPQHF
- - TRBJ1-6 TRBV5-4 TGTGCCAGCAGCTTGGCTGGGAGCTATTCACCCCTCCACTTT CASSLAGSYSPLHF
- - TRBJ2-1 TRBV10-3 TGTGCCATCAGTACGGGGAACAATGAGCAGTTCTTC CAISTGNNEQFF
- - TRBJ1-6 TRBV7-8 TGTGCCAGCAGCTTAGTCCAAGGGGATTCACCCCTCCACTTT CASSLVQGDSPLHF
- TRBD1 TRBJ2-5 TRBV5-1 TGCGCCAGCAGCTATAACACAGGGGGCGGGGAGACCCAGTACTTC CASSYNTGGGETQYF
- - TRBJ1-1 TRBV14 TGTGCCAGCAGCCCGCCGGGGCTCTGGTTTCCAGCTTTCTTT CASSPPGLWFPAFF
- - TRBJ2-7 TRBV5-1 TGCGCCAGCAGCTTTGGGGGCAGGGCCGCCTCCGAGCAGTACTTC CASSFGGRAASEQYF
- TRBD1 TRBJ2-7 TRBV5-6 TGTGCCAGCAGCTTGTTTGGTGGACAGGTGTACGAGCAGTACTTC CASSLFGGQVYEQYF
few - TRBJ2-5 TRBV18 TGTGCCAGCTCACCAGGGTACCAAGAGACCCAGTACTTC CASSPGYQETQYF
- - TRBJ2-5 TRBV9 TGTGCCAGCAGCGTAGGGGGGGTCCAAGAGACCCAGTACTTC CASSVGGVQETQYF
- - TRBJ1-2 TRBV5-4 TGTGCCAGCAGTCCCCCCGGGACACCGGGTTATGGCTACACCTTC CASSPPGTPGYGYTF
- - TRBJ1-1 TRBV2 TGTGCCAGCAGATCGGGCCTCAACCATAAGAACACTGAAGCTTTCTTT CASRSGLNHKNTEAFF
- TRBD2 TRBJ2-5 TRBV7-9 TGTGCCAGCAGCTTACTCGCTAGCGGGAGTGGTGGGGAGACCCAGTACTTC CASSLLASGSGGETQYF
- - TRBJ2-5 TRBV24-1 TGTGCCACCAGTGATTTTGATGGGCAAGAGACCCAGTACTTC CATSDFDGQETQYF